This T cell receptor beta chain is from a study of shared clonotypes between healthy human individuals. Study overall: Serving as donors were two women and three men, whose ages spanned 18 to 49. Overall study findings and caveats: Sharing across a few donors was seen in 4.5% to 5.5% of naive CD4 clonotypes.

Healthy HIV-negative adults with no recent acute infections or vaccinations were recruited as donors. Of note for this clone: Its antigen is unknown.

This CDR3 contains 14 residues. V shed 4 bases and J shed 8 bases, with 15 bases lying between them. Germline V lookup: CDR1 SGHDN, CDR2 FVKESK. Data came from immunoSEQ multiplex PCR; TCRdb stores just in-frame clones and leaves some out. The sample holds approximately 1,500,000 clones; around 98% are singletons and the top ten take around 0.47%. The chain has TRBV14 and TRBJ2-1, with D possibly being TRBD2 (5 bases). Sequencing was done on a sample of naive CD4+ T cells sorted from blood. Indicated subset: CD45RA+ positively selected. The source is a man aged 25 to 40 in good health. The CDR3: CASSPRGLMDEQFF. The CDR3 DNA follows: TGTGCCAGCAGCCCTCGGGGTCTTATGGATGAGCAGTTCTTC.